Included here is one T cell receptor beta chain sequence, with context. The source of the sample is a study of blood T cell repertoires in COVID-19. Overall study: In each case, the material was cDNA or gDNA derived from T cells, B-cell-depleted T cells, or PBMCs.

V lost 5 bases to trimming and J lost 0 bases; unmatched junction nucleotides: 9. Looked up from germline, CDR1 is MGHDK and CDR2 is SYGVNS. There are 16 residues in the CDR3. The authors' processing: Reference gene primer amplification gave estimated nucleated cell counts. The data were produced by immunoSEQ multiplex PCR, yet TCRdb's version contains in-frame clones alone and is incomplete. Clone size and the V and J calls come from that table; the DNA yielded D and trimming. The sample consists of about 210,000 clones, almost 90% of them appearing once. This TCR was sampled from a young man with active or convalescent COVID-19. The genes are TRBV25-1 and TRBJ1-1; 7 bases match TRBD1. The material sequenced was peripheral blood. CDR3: CASSQPDRELNTEAFF. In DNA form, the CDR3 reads TGTGCCAGCAGTCAACCAGACAGGGAATTGAACACTGAAGCTTTCTTT.